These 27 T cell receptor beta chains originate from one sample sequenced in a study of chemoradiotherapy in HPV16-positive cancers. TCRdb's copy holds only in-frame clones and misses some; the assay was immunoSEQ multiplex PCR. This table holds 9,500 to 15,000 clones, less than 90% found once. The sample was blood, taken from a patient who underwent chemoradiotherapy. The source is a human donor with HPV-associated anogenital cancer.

CDR3 amino acids: CASSYSRGIQPQHF. CDR3 coding DNA: TGTGCCAGCAGTTACTCTAGGGGAATCCAGCCCCAGCATTTT. This chain uses TRBV6-6 with TRBJ1-5; perhaps TRBD1 as D (5 bases). Trimming left V 0 bases short and J 7 bases short, with 10 bases between. Germline CDR1 MNHNY, CDR2 SVGAGI (reference sequence). This CDR3 comprises 14 residues.

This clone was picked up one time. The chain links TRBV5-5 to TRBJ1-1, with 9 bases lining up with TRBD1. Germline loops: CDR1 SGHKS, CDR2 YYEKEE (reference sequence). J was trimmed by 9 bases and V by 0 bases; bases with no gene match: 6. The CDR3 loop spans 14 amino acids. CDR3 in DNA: TGTGCCAGCAGCTTGGGGACAGGGGAAAGGAAAGCTTTCTTT. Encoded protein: CASSLGTGERKAFF.

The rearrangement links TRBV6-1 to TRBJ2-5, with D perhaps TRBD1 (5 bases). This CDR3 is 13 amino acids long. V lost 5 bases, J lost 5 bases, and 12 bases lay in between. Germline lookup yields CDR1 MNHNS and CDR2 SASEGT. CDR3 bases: TGTGCCAGCAGTATAACAGGTTATGAGACCCAGTACTTC. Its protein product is CASSITGYETQYF.

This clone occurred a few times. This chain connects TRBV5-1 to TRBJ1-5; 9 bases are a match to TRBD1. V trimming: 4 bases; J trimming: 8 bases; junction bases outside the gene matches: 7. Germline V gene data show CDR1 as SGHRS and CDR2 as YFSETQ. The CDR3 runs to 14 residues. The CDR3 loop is CASSATGGQKPQHF. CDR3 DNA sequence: TGCGCCAGCAGCGCAACAGGGGGCCAAAAGCCCCAGCATTTT.

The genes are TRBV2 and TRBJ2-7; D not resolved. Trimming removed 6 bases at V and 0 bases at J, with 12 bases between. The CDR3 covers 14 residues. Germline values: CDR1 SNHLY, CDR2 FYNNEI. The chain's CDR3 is CASRVTLSSYEQYF. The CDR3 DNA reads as TGTGCCAGCAGAGTGACGTTGAGCTCCTACGAGCAGTACTTC.

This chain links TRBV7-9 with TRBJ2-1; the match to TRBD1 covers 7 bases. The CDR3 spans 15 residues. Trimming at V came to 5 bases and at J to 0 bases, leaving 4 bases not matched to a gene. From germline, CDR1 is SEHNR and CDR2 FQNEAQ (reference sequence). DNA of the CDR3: TGTGCCAGCAGCCCCAGGGGGAGCTCCTACAATGAGCAGTTCTTC. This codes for CASSPRGSSYNEQFF.

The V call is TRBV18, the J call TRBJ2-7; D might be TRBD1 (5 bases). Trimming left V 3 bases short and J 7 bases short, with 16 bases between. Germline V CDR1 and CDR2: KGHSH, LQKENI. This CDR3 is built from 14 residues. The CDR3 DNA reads TGTGCCAGCTCACCCATGATAAGGGGCGAAGAGCAGTACTTC. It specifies CASSPMIRGEEQYF.

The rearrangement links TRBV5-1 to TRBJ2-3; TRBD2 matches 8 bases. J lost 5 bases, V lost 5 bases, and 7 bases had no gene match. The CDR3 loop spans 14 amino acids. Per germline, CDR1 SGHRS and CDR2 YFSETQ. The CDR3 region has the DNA TGCGCCAGCAGGCGAGGAGCGGGGGAAGATACGCAGTATTTT. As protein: CASRRGAGEDTQYF. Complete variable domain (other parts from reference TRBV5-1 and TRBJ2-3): KAGVTQTPRYLIKTRGQQVTLSCSPISGHRSVSWYQQTPGQGLQFLFEYFSETQRNKGNFPGRFSGRQFSNSRSEMNVSTLELGDSALYLCASRRGAGEDTQYFGPGTRLTVL.

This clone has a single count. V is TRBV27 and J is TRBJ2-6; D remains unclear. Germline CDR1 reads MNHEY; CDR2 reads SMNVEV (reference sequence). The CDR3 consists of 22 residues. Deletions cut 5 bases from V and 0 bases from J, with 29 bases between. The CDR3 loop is CASSPFDDPWASLSSGANVLTF. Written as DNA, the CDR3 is TGTGCCAGCAGTCCATTTGACGACCCATGGGCCTCCCTGAGCTCTGGGGCCAACGTCCTGACTTTC.

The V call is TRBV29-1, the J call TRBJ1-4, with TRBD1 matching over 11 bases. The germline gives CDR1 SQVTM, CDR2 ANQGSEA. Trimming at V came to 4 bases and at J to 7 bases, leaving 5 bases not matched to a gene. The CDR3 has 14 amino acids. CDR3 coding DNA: TGCAGCGTTGCTGGACAGGGGGCGCGTGAAAAACTGTTTTTT. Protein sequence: CSVAGQGAREKLFF.

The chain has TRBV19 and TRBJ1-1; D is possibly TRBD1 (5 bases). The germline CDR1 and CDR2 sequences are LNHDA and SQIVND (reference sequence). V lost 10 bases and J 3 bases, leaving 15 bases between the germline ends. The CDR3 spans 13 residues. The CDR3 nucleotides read TGTGCCACCGCACCGGGGGGATACACTGAAGCTTTCTTT. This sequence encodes CATAPGGYTEAFF.

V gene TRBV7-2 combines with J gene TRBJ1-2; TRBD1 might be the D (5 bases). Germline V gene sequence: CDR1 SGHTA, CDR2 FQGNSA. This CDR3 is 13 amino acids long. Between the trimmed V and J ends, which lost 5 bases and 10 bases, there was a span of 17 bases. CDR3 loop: CASSRDFRDTYTF. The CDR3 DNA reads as TGTGCCAGCAGCCGGGACTTCCGCGACACCTACACCTTC.

CDR3 sequence reads: CASSLAGSYTDTQYF. The CDR3 nucleotides are TGTGCCAGCAGCTTAGCGGGTTCCTACACAGATACGCAGTATTTT. The rearrangement joins TRBV11-3 to TRBJ2-3; D is unclear. The CDR3 sequence is 15 residues long. CDR1 is SGHNT, CDR2 YENEEA, per germline. Trimming pared 1 base from V and 2 bases from J, leaving 10 bases between.

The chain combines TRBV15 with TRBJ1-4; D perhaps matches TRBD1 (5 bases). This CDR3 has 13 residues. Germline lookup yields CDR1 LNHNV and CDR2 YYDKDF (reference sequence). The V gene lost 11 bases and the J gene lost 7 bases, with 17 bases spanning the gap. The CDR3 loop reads CASGQGMGEKLFF. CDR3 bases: TGTGCCTCAGGGCAGGGTATGGGTGAAAAACTGTTTTTT.

The CDR3 sequence: CASSLRQEINYGYTF. The CDR3 nucleotides are TGTGCCAGCAGCTTGAGACAGGAGATTAACTATGGCTACACCTTC. This chain uses TRBV5-4 with TRBJ1-2, with a tentative D call TRBD1 (6 bases). Germline V gene sequence: CDR1 SGHNT, CDR2 YYREEE (reference sequence). V gave up 1 base and J gave up 1 base, with 11 bases separating them. The CDR3 is made up of 15 amino acids.

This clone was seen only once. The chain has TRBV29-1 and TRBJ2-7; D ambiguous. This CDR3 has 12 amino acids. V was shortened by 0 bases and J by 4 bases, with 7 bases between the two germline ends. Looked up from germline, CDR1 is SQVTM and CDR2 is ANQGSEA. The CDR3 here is CSVEDRRYEQYF. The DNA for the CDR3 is TGCAGCGTTGAAGATCGCAGATACGAGCAGTACTTC.

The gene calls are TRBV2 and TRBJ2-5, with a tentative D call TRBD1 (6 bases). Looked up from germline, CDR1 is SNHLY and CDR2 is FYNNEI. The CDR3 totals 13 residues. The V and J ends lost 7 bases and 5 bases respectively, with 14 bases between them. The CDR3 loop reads CASTYREKETQYF. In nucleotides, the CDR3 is TGTGCCAGCACCTACAGGGAAAAGGAGACCCAGTACTTC.

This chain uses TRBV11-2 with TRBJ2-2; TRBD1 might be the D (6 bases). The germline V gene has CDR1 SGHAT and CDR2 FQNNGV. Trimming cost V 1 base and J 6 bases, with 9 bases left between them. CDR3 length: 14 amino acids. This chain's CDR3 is CASSLVAGAGELFF. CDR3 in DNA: TGTGCCAGCAGCTTAGTCGCAGGGGCCGGGGAGCTGTTTTTT.

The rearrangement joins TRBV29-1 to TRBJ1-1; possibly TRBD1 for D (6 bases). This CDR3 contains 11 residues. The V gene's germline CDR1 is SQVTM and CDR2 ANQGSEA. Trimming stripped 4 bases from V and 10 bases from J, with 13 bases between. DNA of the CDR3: TGCAGCGTTGCGCCGGGGGCAGGAGCTTTCTTT. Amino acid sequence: CSVAPGAGAFF. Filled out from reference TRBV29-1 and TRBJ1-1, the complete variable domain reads SAVISQKPSRDICQRGTSLTIQCQVDSQVTMMFWYRQQPGQSLTLIATANQGSEATYESGFVIDKFPISRPNLTFSTLTVSNMSPEDSSIYLCSVAPGAGAFFGQGTRLTVV.

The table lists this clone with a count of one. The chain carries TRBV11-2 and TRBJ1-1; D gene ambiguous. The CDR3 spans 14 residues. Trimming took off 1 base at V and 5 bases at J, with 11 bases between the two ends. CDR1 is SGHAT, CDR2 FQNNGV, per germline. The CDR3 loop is CASSLARERTEAFF. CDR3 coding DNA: TGTGCCAGCAGCTTAGCGAGGGAGAGAACTGAAGCTTTCTTT.

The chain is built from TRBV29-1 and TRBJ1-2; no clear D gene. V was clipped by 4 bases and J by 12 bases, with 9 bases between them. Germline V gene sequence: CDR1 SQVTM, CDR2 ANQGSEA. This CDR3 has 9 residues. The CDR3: CSVGTPDTF. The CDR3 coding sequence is TGCAGCGTTGGCACACCGGACACCTTC.

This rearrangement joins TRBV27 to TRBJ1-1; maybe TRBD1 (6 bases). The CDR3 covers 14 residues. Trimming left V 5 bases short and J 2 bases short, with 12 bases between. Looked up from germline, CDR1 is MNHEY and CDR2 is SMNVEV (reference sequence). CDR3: CASSPRTANTEAFF. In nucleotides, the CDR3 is TGTGCCAGCAGTCCAAGGACAGCCAACACTGAAGCTTTCTTT.

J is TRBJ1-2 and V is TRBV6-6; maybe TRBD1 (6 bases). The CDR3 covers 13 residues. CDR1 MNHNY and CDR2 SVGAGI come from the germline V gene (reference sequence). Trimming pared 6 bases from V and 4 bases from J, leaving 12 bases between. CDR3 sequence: CASSRDRSYGYTF. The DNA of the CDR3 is TGTGCCAGCAGCCGCGACAGGAGCTATGGCTACACCTTC.

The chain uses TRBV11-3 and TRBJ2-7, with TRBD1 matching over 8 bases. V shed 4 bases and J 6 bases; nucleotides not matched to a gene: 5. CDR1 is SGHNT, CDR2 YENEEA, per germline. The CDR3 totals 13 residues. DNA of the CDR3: TGTGCCAGCAGCTCGGACAGGGTCTCCGAGCAGTACTTC. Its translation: CASSSDRVSEQYF.

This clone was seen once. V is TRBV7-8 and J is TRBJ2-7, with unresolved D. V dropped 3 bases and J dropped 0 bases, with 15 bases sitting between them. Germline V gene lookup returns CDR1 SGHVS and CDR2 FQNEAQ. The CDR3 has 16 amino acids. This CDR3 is CASSFLPGSNSYEQYF. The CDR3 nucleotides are TGTGCCAGCAGCTTCCTCCCCGGGTCCAACTCCTACGAGCAGTACTTC.

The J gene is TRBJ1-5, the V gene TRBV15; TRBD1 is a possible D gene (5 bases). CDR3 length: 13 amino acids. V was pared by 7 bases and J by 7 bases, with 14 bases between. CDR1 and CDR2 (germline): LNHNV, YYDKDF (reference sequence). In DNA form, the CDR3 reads TGTGCCACCATGAGGGGTCCAGGCCAGCCCCAGCATTTT. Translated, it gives CATMRGPGQPQHF.

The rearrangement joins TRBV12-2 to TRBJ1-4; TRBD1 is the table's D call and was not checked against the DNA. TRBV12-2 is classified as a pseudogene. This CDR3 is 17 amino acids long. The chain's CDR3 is CASRLAWTTLTNEKLFF. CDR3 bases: TGTGCAAGTCGCTTAGCATGGACAACGTTAACTAATGAAAAACTGTTTTTT.